Within the sample, the clone carrying this TCR beta chain is medium-sized. Its target is not known. A library prepared for alpha chains yielded this beta chain as an off-target read; its size is of little meaning. The CDR3 runs 11 residues. In germline, CDR1 is SGHAT, CDR2 FQNNGV. Trimming took off 7 bases at V and 2 bases at J, with 3 bases between the two ends. This entry comes from a study of spatial heterogeneity in lung cancer. Points from the study as a whole: For expanded intratumoral alpha and beta TCRs, counts tracked tumor mutation counts.

Via MiXCR, TCRdb re-called the 5' RACE reads, giving one row per CDR3 protein. The sample records about 3,500 distinct CDR3 sequences, about 16% being singletons. Time point indicated: sample taken at primary tumor resection. The chain couples TRBV11-2 to TRBJ2-1; D gene uncertain. The sample consisted of lung tumor tissue, taken at surgery. The TCR comes from a female donor with early-stage non-small cell lung cancer. The DNA of the CDR3 is TGTGCCAGCACCCCCTACAATGAGCAGTTCTTC. This encodes CASTPYNEQFF.